This T cell receptor beta chain comes out of a study of blood T cell repertoires in COVID-19. Study-wide background: Acute and convalescent COVID-19 specimens originated in the United States, Italy and Spain. PBMCs, B-cell-depleted T cells, or T cells provided the cDNA or gDNA that made up the material.

The CDR3 is made up of 16 amino acids. V lost 4 bases to trimming and J lost 2 bases; unmatched junction nucleotides: 10. The V gene's germline CDR1 is SGDLS and CDR2 YYNGEE. This clone was seen a single time. Original methodology: From reference gene primer amplification, estimates of nucleated cell counts were derived. Sequencing used immunoSEQ multiplex PCR; TCRdb keeps in-frame clones, though not all of them. V and J calls and clone size come straight from that table; D and trimming were deduced from the DNA. The sample lists 300,000 to 450,000 clones, about 85% occurring once. The material sequenced was peripheral blood. The chain couples TRBV9 to TRBJ2-3, with 7 positions matching TRBD2. This TCR was recovered from a woman aged 18-29 years with acute or convalescent COVID-19. CDR3 protein: CASSPRAGDPTDTQYF. The CDR3 DNA follows: TGTGCCAGCAGCCCAAGGGCGGGGGATCCCACAGATACGCAGTATTTT.